The clone carrying this T cell receptor (beta chain) was detected a few times. Antigen specificity is unknown. The CDR3 has 14 amino acids. Trimming took 5 bases from V and 5 from J, leaving 13 bases between them. Germline lookup yields CDR1 MNHNS and CDR2 SASEGT. This specimen belongs to a study of T cells in Graves' hyperthyroidism and ophthalmopathy. Study results and caveats: The model foresaw ophthalmopathy a median 6.5 months prior to onset.

Hyperthyroidism had been newly diagnosed in patients aged 18 to 65, and its duration was under 2 months. Exclusion followed for patients with uncontrolled infection, other autoimmune disease, pregnancy or lactation. PBMCs were derived from about 10 ml fresh peripheral blood. Amplified TCR beta CDR3 regions came from RNA transcripts. Carried out on the TCR CDR3, a first-round RT-PCR used the HTBI primer set. MiXCR was run by TCRdb on the multiplex PCR reads, yielding one entry per CDR3 protein. The sample includes fewer than 700,000 distinct CDR3 sequences, about 17% seen only once; the top ten take less than 4.5%.

The J gene is TRBJ2-1, the V gene TRBV6-1; TRBD1 might be the D (6 bases). The TCR sequence derives from a woman under 40 with Graves' hyperthyroidism. The sequenced sample was blood. DNA for the CDR3: TGTGCCAGCAGTACGACAGGTGTTAACAATGAGCAGTTCTTC. This sequence encodes CASSTTGVNNEQFF.